One and the same sample provided the 22 T cell receptor beta chains below, sequenced in a study of cytomegalovirus exposure and HLA in healthy donors. Amplification used 60 Vbeta primers and 13 Jbeta primers. Libraries were prepared by immunoSEQ multiplex PCR; TCRdb keeps only in-frame clonotypes and omits some of them. The table includes around 150,000 clones, around 77% detected once. The sequenced sample consisted of PBMCs. The receptors here all came from a woman between 50 and 59 years old in good health and CMV-seronegative.

The V call is TRBV4-3, the J call TRBJ1-5, with D tentatively TRBD1 (6 bases). Trimming removed 2 bases at V and 7 bases at J, with 12 bases between. Germline loops: CDR1 LGHNA, CDR2 YSLEER. The CDR3 sequence is 14 residues long. The CDR3 DNA sequence: TGCGCCAGCAGCCAATACAGGGAAGGGCAGCCCCAGCATTTT. Its protein is CASSQYREGQPQHF.

V and J are TRBV9 and TRBJ1-5; D might be TRBD1 (5 bases). From germline, CDR1 is SGDLS and CDR2 YYNGEE. V dropped 4 bases and J dropped 1 base, with 15 bases sitting between them. CDR3 length equals 16 residues. Here the CDR3 reads CASSPHPGGSNQPQHF. The CDR3 DNA follows: TGTGCCAGCAGCCCCCATCCTGGGGGGAGCAATCAGCCCCAGCATTTT.

The table lists this clone with a count of one. The chain combines TRBV30 with TRBJ1-1; D is unresolved. Per the germline V gene, CDR1 is GTSNPN and CDR2 is SVGIG (reference sequence). This CDR3 has 13 residues. The V end was cut by 4 bases, the J end by 4 bases, with 13 bases between. The CDR3 DNA is TGTGCCTGGACCGGGGAGGGTCCCACTGAAGCTTTCTTT. The encoded protein is CAWTGEGPTEAFF.

The chain joins TRBV4-2 to TRBJ1-1; D is unclear. Between the trimmed V and J ends, which lost 1 base and 3 bases, there was a span of 15 bases. Per the germline V gene, CDR1 is LGHNA and CDR2 is YNFKEQ. This CDR3 comprises 16 residues. This chain's CDR3 is CASSQVQRREHTEAFF. For the CDR3, the DNA is TGTGCCAGCAGCCAAGTCCAACGCCGGGAGCACACTGAAGCTTTCTTT.

The J gene is TRBJ2-2, the V gene TRBV14; D not certain. With 1 base removed from V and 4 bases from J, the gap between germline ends came to 4 bases. CDR3 size: 13 residues. Germline CDR1 and CDR2: SGHDN and FVKESK. The CDR3 loop reads CASSQVRTGELFF. DNA for the CDR3: TGTGCCAGCAGCCAAGTGCGCACCGGGGAGCTGTTTTTT.

J is TRBJ2-6 and V is TRBV5-6; weak D call: TRBD1 (6 bases). V was shortened by 2 bases and J by 0 bases, with 9 bases between the two germline ends. The CDR3 covers 16 residues. Germline loops: CDR1 SGHDT, CDR2 YYEEEE. The CDR3 here is CASSLPGDSGANVLTF. CDR3 in DNA: TGTGCCAGCAGCTTACCAGGGGACTCTGGGGCCAACGTCCTGACTTTC.

Comments on this clone: A junction end diverges from the germline sequence, so it may reflect a read error. This chain connects TRBV7-9 to TRBJ1-2; tentatively, D is TRBD1 (5 bases). There are 12 residues in the CDR3. Looked up from germline, CDR1 is SEHNR and CDR2 is FQNEAQ (reference sequence). This CDR3 is CSSNPGGYGYTF. The CDR3, as DNA: TGTTCCAGCAACCCTGGGGGGTATGGCTACACCTTC.

This clone was counted between two and nine times. This chain joins TRBV27 and TRBJ2-7; 9 bases line up with TRBD1. CDR1 and CDR2 from the germline V gene are MNHEY and SMNVEV (reference sequence). The CDR3 loop spans 17 amino acids. Unmatched junction bases numbered 12, after V lost 4 bases and J lost 2 bases. The CDR3 coding sequence is TGTGCCAGCAGTTCAGCCTTCGGGACAGGGCCCACCTACGAGCAGTACTTC. Its translation is CASSSAFGTGPTYEQYF.

The chain couples TRBV2 to TRBJ2-7; the D is unclear. Germline values: CDR1 SNHLY, CDR2 FYNNEI. The CDR3 extends over 12 amino acids. Trimming removed 7 bases from V and 8 bases from J, with 15 bases in between. CDR3 in amino acids: CASTLADTKQYF. The CDR3 DNA is TGTGCCAGCACCCTGGCGGATACGAAGCAGTACTTC.

This sequence joins TRBV5-1 and TRBJ2-5, with TRBD1 as a possible D gene (5 bases). CDR3 length equals 14 residues. V dropped 0 bases and J dropped 1 base, with 7 bases sitting between them. CDR1 is SGHRS and CDR2 is YFSETQ in the germline V gene. The CDR3 spells CASSLVTVQETQYF. The CDR3 DNA reads as TGCGCCAGCAGCTTGGTGACAGTCCAAGAGACCCAGTACTTC.

The V gene is TRBV25-1, the J gene TRBJ1-2; no clear D gene. V was clipped by 3 bases and J by 8 bases, with 10 bases between them. Per the germline V gene, CDR1 is MGHDK and CDR2 is SYGVNS. The CDR3 contains 12 residues. CDR3 in amino acids: CASSDAMSGYTF. For the CDR3, the DNA is TGTGCCAGCAGTGATGCTATGTCGGGCTACACCTTC.

This clone was observed a handful of times. This rearrangement joins TRBV6-1 to TRBJ2-7; 9 nucleotides match TRBD2. The trim removed 3 bases at V and 5 bases at J, leaving 8 bases unmatched. The CDR3 has 15 residues. Germline CDR1 reads MNHNS; CDR2 reads SASEGT. CDR3 coding DNA: TGTGCCAGCAGTGAGGGAATAGCGGGGGTCCACGAGCAGTACTTC. Its translation: CASSEGIAGVHEQYF.

The chain is built from TRBV6-6 and TRBJ2-3, with a weak D call TRBD2 (6 bases). V was clipped by 11 bases and J by 3 bases, with 9 bases between them. Germline CDR1 and CDR2: MNHNY and SVGAGI (reference sequence). The CDR3 totals 11 residues. The CDR3, as DNA: TGTGCCGTCGGGGGTACAGATACGCAGTATTTT. Translated: CAVGGTDTQYF.

The chain links TRBV29-1 to TRBJ1-1; 7 positions agree with TRBD1. The germline CDR1 and CDR2 sequences are SQVTM and ANQGSEA. The CDR3 length is 14 residues. The trim removed 3 bases at V and 7 bases at J, leaving 11 bases unmatched. In DNA form, the CDR3 reads TGCAGCGTTGACCGCTCCGGGACAGTGAATGAAGCTTTCTTT. Its translation: CSVDRSGTVNEAFF.

This sequence joins TRBV19 and TRBJ1-4; no firm D call. V gave up 9 bases and J gave up 5 bases, with 16 bases separating them. Germline V CDR1 and CDR2: LNHDA, SQIVND (reference sequence). The CDR3 spans 14 residues. Here the CDR3 reads CASRVGRINEKLFF. In DNA, the CDR3 is TGTGCCAGCCGAGTGGGCAGGATCAATGAAAAACTGTTTTTT.

This clone was counted only a few times. The rearrangement uses TRBV9 and TRBJ2-1; 12 nucleotides line up with TRBD1. Germline V lookup: CDR1 SGDLS, CDR2 YYNGEE. V shed 5 bases, J shed 2 bases, and the junction held 17 bases outside the gene matches. The CDR3 is 20 amino acids. The CDR3 region has the DNA TGTGCCAGCAGTCACAACCCGGGACAGGGGGCTAGAAGGCCCTACAATGAGCAGTTCTTC. Translating gives CASSHNPGQGARRPYNEQFF.

CDR3 DNA sequence: TGTGCCTGGAGTGTACGGGTAGACAATGAGCAGTTCTTC. It specifies CAWSVRVDNEQFF. The J gene is TRBJ2-1, the V gene TRBV30; D is unclear. Germline V CDR1 and CDR2: GTSNPN, SVGIG (reference sequence). CDR3 size: 13 residues. The V and J ends lost 0 bases and 5 bases respectively, with 8 bases between them.

Of note for this clone: The missing conserved phenylalanine or tryptophan at the end of this CDR3 makes a read error likely. The DNA is omitted, as the CDR3 cannot be located on it reliably, and the CDR3 follows TCRdb's listing. This chain connects TRBV5-6 to TRBJ2-3; the D segment call TRBD2 is taken from the table without a DNA check. 12 amino acids form the CDR3, both terminal residues included. Germline V gene lookup returns CDR1 SGHDT and CDR2 YYEEEE. Here the CDR3 reads CASSSLAGAPFI.

This chain links TRBV5-1 with TRBJ2-5; D possibly corresponds to TRBD1 (6 bases). CDR3 length: 17 amino acids. In germline, CDR1 is SGHRS, CDR2 YFSETQ. Trimming took 3 bases from V and 1 from J, leaving 19 bases between them. In nucleotides, the CDR3 is TGCGCCAGCAGCTGGGACCGGGACAATAGAGTCCAAGAGACCCAGTACTTC. Translated: CASSWDRDNRVQETQYF.

In this sample, this clone turned up a few times. The chain has TRBV7-2 and TRBJ1-1; perhaps TRBD1 as D (6 bases). This CDR3 is built from 14 residues. From germline, CDR1 is SGHTA and CDR2 FQGNSA. V was pared by 4 bases and J by 5 bases, with 14 bases between. The CDR3 DNA sequence: TGTGCCAGCAGCTACCTTATAAGGGGGACTGAAGCTTTCTTT. As protein: CASSYLIRGTEAFF.

The chain links TRBV5-1 to TRBJ2-1, with TRBD2 matching over 12 bases. The CDR3 has 18 amino acids. V lost 0 bases and J lost 8; bases outside the gene matches: 12. The germline gives CDR1 SGHRS, CDR2 YFSETQ. In nucleotides, the CDR3 is TGCGCCAGCAGCTTGGCCATTCCCGGCCTAGCGGGGGGGGATGAGCAGTTCTTC. Translation gives CASSLAIPGLAGGDEQFF.

V is TRBV5-1 and J is TRBJ2-1, with a possible D match to TRBD1 (6 bases). The germline V gene has CDR1 SGHRS and CDR2 YFSETQ. The V end was cut by 2 bases, the J end by 6 bases, with 18 bases between. The CDR3 runs 16 residues. In DNA, the CDR3 is TGCGCCAGCAGCTTTTCCCCCACCGTACAGGGCAATGAGCAGTTCTTC. Residues: CASSFSPTVQGNEQFF.